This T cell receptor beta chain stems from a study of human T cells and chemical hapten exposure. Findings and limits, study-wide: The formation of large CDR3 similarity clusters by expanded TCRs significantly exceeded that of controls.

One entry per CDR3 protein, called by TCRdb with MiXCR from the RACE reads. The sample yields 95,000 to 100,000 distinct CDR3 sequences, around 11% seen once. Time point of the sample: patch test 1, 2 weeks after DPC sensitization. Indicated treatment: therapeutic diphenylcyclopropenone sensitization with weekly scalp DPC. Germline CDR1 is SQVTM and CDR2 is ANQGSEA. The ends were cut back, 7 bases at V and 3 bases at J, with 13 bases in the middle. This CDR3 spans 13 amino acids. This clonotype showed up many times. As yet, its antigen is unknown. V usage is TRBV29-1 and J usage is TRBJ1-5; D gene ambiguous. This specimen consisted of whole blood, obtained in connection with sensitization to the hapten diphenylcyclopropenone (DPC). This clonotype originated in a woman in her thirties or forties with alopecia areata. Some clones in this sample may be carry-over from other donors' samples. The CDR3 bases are TGCAGCGCTGGGTCGGAGCTCAATCAGCCCCAGCATTTT. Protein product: CSAGSELNQPQHF.